This is a list of T cell receptor beta chains from one sample in a study of cytotoxic CD8 clonotypes in ibrutinib-treated CLL. Produced via immunoSEQ multiplex PCR; TCRdb's table is partial and in-frame only. The sample yields fewer than 300,000 clones, 70% to 80% seen once. The material was PBMCs, obtained at disease progression, from a patient treated with ibrutinib. Receptor source: a human donor with chronic lymphocytic leukemia. The CDR3 runs from the conserved cysteine through the conserved F or W. D genes are given only for firm matches. Where a row states a size, it is once, few, many or the class of an expanded clone; other rows omit it.

J: TRBJ2-5; V: TRBV7-6; D: .; size: .; DNA: TGTGCCAGCAGCTTAGTCCCTGTTGGGACCCAGTACTTC; CDR3: CASSLVPVGTQYF
J: TRBJ2-5; V: TRBV2; D: .; size: few; DNA: TGTGCCAGCAGTGAAGGGCTGGGAGAGACCCAGTACTTC; CDR3: CASSEGLGETQYF
J: TRBJ2-5; V: TRBV5-5; D: TRBD2; size: .; DNA: TGTGCCAGCAGCTCCCGGACTAGCGGGAGGGGTGAGACCCAGTACTTC; CDR3: CASSSRTSGRGETQYF
J: TRBJ2-7; V: TRBV14; D: .; size: .; DNA: TGTGCCAGCAGCCCGATCGGGGGATACGAGCAGTACTTC; CDR3: CASSPIGGYEQYF
J: TRBJ2-7; V: TRBV6-1; D: TRBD2; size: .; DNA: TGTGCCAGCAGTGTACGGGGACTAGCGGGGGACGAGCAGTACTTC; CDR3: CASSVRGLAGDEQYF
J: TRBJ1-1; V: TRBV4-3; D: .; size: once; DNA: TGCGCCAGCAGCCAAGTGGGCCTCCGAGGGGCTTTCTTT; CDR3: CASSQVGLRGAFF
J: TRBJ2-1; V: TRBV27; D: TRBD2; size: many; DNA: TGTGCCAGCGGGCCTAGCGGGGGGAATGAGCAGTTCTTC; CDR3: CASGPSGGNEQFF
J: TRBJ1-5; V: TRBV12-5; D: .; size: .; DNA: TGTGCTAGTGACGACAGGTCTGAAGGTAGCAATCAGCCCCAGCATTTT; CDR3: CASDDRSEGSNQPQHF
J: TRBJ2-7; V: TRBV27; D: TRBD2; size: .; DNA: TGTGCCAGCAGTTTACTAGCGGGAGAAGGCTACGAGCAGTACTTC; CDR3: CASSLLAGEGYEQYF
J: TRBJ1-3; V: TRBV21-1; D: .; size: .; DNA: TGTGCCAGCAAAAGACCGTGGCGGTTGGGAAACACCATATATTTT; CDR3: CASKRPWRLGNTIYF
J: TRBJ2-5; V: TRBV9; D: .; size: .; DNA: TGTGCCAGCAGCGTCTCAGGGGTAGAGTTAGAGACCCAGTACTTC; CDR3: CASSVSGVELETQYF
J: TRBJ2-7; V: TRBV4-3; D: TRBD2; size: .; DNA: TGCGCCAGCAGCCAAGCCCTAGCGGGGTGGATCGAGCAGTACTTC; CDR3: CASSQALAGWIEQYF
J: TRBJ2-5; V: TRBV7-8; D: TRBD2; size: .; DNA: TGTGCCAGCAGCTTAGCGCCGGCTAGCGGGGAAGAGACCCAGTACTTC; CDR3: CASSLAPASGEETQYF
J: TRBJ2-7; V: TRBV7-2; D: .; size: .; DNA: TGTGCCAGCAGCTCCAGGGGTGGCTTCTACGAGCAGTACTTC; CDR3: CASSSRGGFYEQYF
J: TRBJ2-7; V: TRBV15; D: TRBD1; size: few; DNA: TGTGCCACCAGCAGAGTGACAGGGGATGAGCAGTACTTC; CDR3: CATSRVTGDEQYF
J: TRBJ2-2; V: TRBV29-1; D: .; size: few; DNA: TGCAGCGTTGAAGCTCCAGGGAACACCGGGGAGCTGTTTTTT; CDR3: CSVEAPGNTGELFF
J: TRBJ2-3; V: TRBV29-1; D: .; size: .; DNA: TGCAGCGTTGAGGGGCCAGCTAGCACAGATACGCAGTATTTT; CDR3: CSVEGPASTDTQYF
J: TRBJ1-4; V: TRBV2; D: .; size: .; DNA: TGTGCCAGCAGTGAGGAAGAATGGGAAAAACTGTTTTTT; CDR3: CASSEEEWEKLFF
J: TRBJ2-2; V: TRBV5-1; D: .; size: .; DNA: TGCGCCAGCAGCTTTTTTTGGAGGATTGGACCAAAGAACACCGGGGAGCTGTTTTTT; CDR3: CASSFFWRIGPKNTGELFF
J: TRBJ1-1; V: TRBV19; D: .; size: .; DNA: TGTGCCAGTAGTATAGGGGTGAACACTGAAGCTTTCTTT; CDR3: CASSIGVNTEAFF
J: TRBJ2-3; V: TRBV9; D: .; size: few; DNA: TGTGCCAGCGGCCTGGGGGCAGATACGCAGTATTTT; CDR3: CASGLGADTQYF
J: TRBJ1-1; V: TRBV11-3; D: .; size: .; DNA: TGTGCCAGCAGCTCAGAGAGGGACACTGAAGCTTTCTTT; CDR3: CASSSERDTEAFF
J: TRBJ2-2; V: TRBV4-3; D: .; size: .; DNA: TGCGCCAGCAGCAGACAGCCGGACACCGGGGAGCTGTTTTTT; CDR3: CASSRQPDTGELFF
J: TRBJ1-4; V: TRBV27; D: TRBD1; size: .; DNA: TGTGCCAGCGGGGGACAGGGGGAAAAACTGTTTTTT; CDR3: CASGGQGEKLFF
J: TRBJ1-1; V: TRBV5-1; D: .; size: .; DNA: TGCGCCAGCAGCGGAACATCGGGTTCCACTGAAGCTTTCTTT; CDR3: CASSGTSGSTEAFF
J: TRBJ1-2; V: TRBV4-1; D: .; size: .; DNA: TGCGCCAGCAGCCAAGGCAGGGGTGCTTATGGCTACACCTTC; CDR3: CASSQGRGAYGYTF
J: TRBJ2-2; V: TRBV25-1; D: TRBD2; size: few; DNA: TGTGCCAGCAGTGAGCCGGGACTAGCGGGAGCCGGGGAGCTGTTTTTT; CDR3: CASSEPGLAGAGELFF
J: TRBJ1-2; V: TRBV2; D: TRBD1; size: .; DNA: TGTGCCAGCAGCGTTAATCCGACAGGGCCAGGCTACACCTTC; CDR3: CASSVNPTGPGYTF
J: TRBJ2-2; V: TRBV6-7; D: .; size: .; DNA: TGTGCCAGCACCGAAAGTCTAGCCGTCGAGGACACCGGGGAGCTGTTTTTT; CDR3: CASTESLAVEDTGELFF
J: TRBJ2-2; V: TRBV2; D: .; size: .; DNA: TGTGCCAGCAGTGAAAACAGCGGGTTCACGAACACCGGGGAGCTGTTTTTT; CDR3: CASSENSGFTNTGELFF
J: TRBJ2-1; V: TRBV19; D: TRBD2; size: .; DNA: TGTGCCAGTAGGTCTGGCGGGAGGGCCAGTGAGCAGTTCTTC; CDR3: CASRSGGRASEQFF
J: TRBJ2-1; V: TRBV28; D: TRBD2; size: .; DNA: TGTGCCAGCAGTCTAGCGGGAGGGCCTAGGAATGAGCAGTTCTTC; CDR3: CASSLAGGPRNEQFF
J: TRBJ2-7; V: TRBV7-3; D: TRBD1; size: .; DNA: TGTGCCAGCAGCGCGGACAGGGACGGCGAGCAGTACTTC; CDR3: CASSADRDGEQYF
J: TRBJ2-5; V: TRBV7-9; D: .; size: .; DNA: TGTGCCAGCAGCTTAAAGGCCCCCTGGGAGACCCAGTACTTC; CDR3: CASSLKAPWETQYF
J: TRBJ1-5; V: TRBV28; D: TRBD1; size: few; DNA: TGTGCCAGTAAACAGGGGAGGAATCAGCCCCAGCATTTT; CDR3: CASKQGRNQPQHF
J: TRBJ1-1; V: TRBV7-9; D: TRBD1; size: .; DNA: TGTGCCAGCAGCCCCTTCGCTGGCATATGGACAGGGAACACTGAAGCTTTCTTT; CDR3: CASSPFAGIWTGNTEAFF
J: TRBJ1-2; V: TRBV2; D: .; size: .; DNA: TGTGCCAGCAGTGAAGCGGTCGGGGACGTATTTAACTATGGCTACACCTTC; CDR3: CASSEAVGDVFNYGYTF
J: TRBJ2-7; V: TRBV28; D: TRBD2; size: .; DNA: TGTGCCAGCAGTTTATGGGGACTAGTCTACGAGCAGTACTTC; CDR3: CASSLWGLVYEQYF
J: TRBJ2-7; V: TRBV5-6; D: .; size: .; DNA: TGTGCCAGCAGCTTGGCCTTCGGCGAGCAGTACTTC; CDR3: CASSLAFGEQYF
J: TRBJ2-1; V: TRBV12-5; D: TRBD1; size: .; DNA: TGTGCTAGTGGACCGGGACAGGGTGACAATGAGCAGTTCTTC; CDR3: CASGPGQGDNEQFF
J: TRBJ2-1; V: TRBV11-2; D: .; size: .; DNA: TGTGCCAGCAGCTTATACAGGGCAGATGAGCAGTTCTTC; CDR3: CASSLYRADEQFF
J: TRBJ2-7; V: TRBV7-2; D: TRBD2; size: few; DNA: TGTGCCAGCAGCTTAGCGGGAGGGCCATTGCAGTACTTC; CDR3: CASSLAGGPLQYF
J: TRBJ1-6; V: TRBV9; D: .; size: .; DNA: TGTGCCAGCAGCGTAGAGAGGGGAGGGGCTGGGTTCTCCTATAATTCACCCCTCCACTTT; CDR3: CASSVERGGAGFSYNSPLHF
J: TRBJ1-5; V: TRBV6-1; D: .; size: .; DNA: TGTGCCAGCAGTGGACTACCACATGGGAAGACTCAGCCCCAGCATTTT; CDR3: CASSGLPHGKTQPQHF
J: TRBJ1-1; V: TRBV6-5; D: .; size: .; DNA: TGTGCCAGCAGTTATAGTCTGGGGGCGGTAGGGACTGAAGCTTTCTTT; CDR3: CASSYSLGAVGTEAFF
J: TRBJ1-1; V: TRBV28; D: .; size: few; DNA: TGTGCCAGCAGTTTATTACGGTGGTCCACTGAAGCTTTCTTT; CDR3: CASSLLRWSTEAFF
J: TRBJ1-4; V: TRBV6-6; D: .; size: .; DNA: TGTGCCAGCAGCATCCACGCGGTTCCTAATGAAAAACTGTTTTTT; CDR3: CASSIHAVPNEKLFF
J: TRBJ1-2; V: TRBV18; D: .; size: .; DNA: TGTGCCAGCTCACCACCGCGGAGGGGGGGCGGTGGCTACACCTTC; CDR3: CASSPPRRGGGGYTF
J: TRBJ2-1; V: TRBV27; D: .; size: once; DNA: TGTGCCAGCAGTTCCGTAGCGGTCTCCTACAATGAGCAGTTCTTC; CDR3: CASSSVAVSYNEQFF
J: TRBJ2-7; V: TRBV7-2; D: .; size: .; DNA: TGTGCCAGCAGCTTAGCAGGGCAGGGAATAGGTGGCGAGCAGTACTTC; CDR3: CASSLAGQGIGGEQYF
J: TRBJ1-1; V: TRBV6-1; D: TRBD1; size: .; DNA: TGTGCCAGCAGTGATCGACAGGGGACCACTGAAGCTTTCTTT; CDR3: CASSDRQGTTEAFF
J: TRBJ2-3; V: TRBV6-1; D: .; size: few; DNA: TGTGCCAGCAGTGATCTCTTCGGGGGTCATACGCAGTATTTT; CDR3: CASSDLFGGHTQYF
J: TRBJ2-7; V: TRBV7-6; D: .; size: .; DNA: TGTGCCAGCAGCTTAGCCGCAGGGATCGGTGACGAGCAGTACTTC; CDR3: CASSLAAGIGDEQYF
J: TRBJ2-3; V: TRBV13; D: .; size: .; DNA: TGTGCCAGCAGCCAGCACCTAAGACAGGAGTCAGATACGCAGTATTTT; CDR3: CASSQHLRQESDTQYF